The 25 T cell receptor beta chains listed next were all sequenced from one sample in a study of PD-1 blockade in classical Hodgkin lymphoma. Using immunoSEQ multiplex PCR, the repertoire was profiled, and TCRdb retains in-frame clones only, with some absent. Of about 6,500 clones in the sample, over 65% are singletons; the top ten hold 60%. Each and every patient relapsed after autologous stem cell transplantation, and patients got differing brentuximab vedotin exposure. The source material was peripheral blood mononuclear cells (PBMCs), sampled at baseline. These receptors were obtained from a human donor with classical Hodgkin lymphoma.

This chain joins TRBV6-5 and TRBJ2-1; 7 nucleotides line up with TRBD1. J was trimmed by 8 bases and V by 2 bases; bases with no gene match: 9. The germline CDR1 and CDR2 sequences are MNHEY and SVGAGI. The CDR3 has 15 amino acids. The CDR3 DNA reads as TGTGCCAGCAGTTACAACGGACAGGTCGGAGATGAGCAGTTCTTC. Translated: CASSYNGQVGDEQFF.

V and J are TRBV6-1 and TRBJ2-3, with a weak D call TRBD2 (5 bases). Trimming removed 3 bases from V and 1 base from J, with 11 bases in between. The CDR3 consists of 15 residues. Germline CDR1 reads MNHNS; CDR2 reads SASEGT. The CDR3 bases are TGTGCCAGCAGTGATAGGACTCACCGCACAGATACGCAGTATTTT. Translated, it gives CASSDRTHRTDTQYF.

This chain connects TRBV21-1 to TRBJ2-7; whether TRBD1, the table's D call, matches the DNA was not checked. TRBV21-1 has pseudogene status. The CDR3 length is 15 residues. The CDR3 region has the DNA TGTGCCAGCCGGCGTCTCGGACAGGGGGCTTACGAGCAGTACTTC. It encodes CASRRLGQGAYEQYF.

The CDR3 nucleotides are TGTGCCTGGAGTGAGGACAGGGGGTGGCCCCAGCATTTT. Its translation is CAWSEDRGWPQHF. The chain joins TRBV30 to TRBJ1-5; the match to TRBD1 covers 10 bases. Trimming removed 1 base from V and 9 bases from J; junction bases left unmatched: 3. From germline, CDR1 is GTSNPN and CDR2 SVGIG (reference sequence). The CDR3 has 13 amino acids.

The chain recombines TRBV2 with TRBJ1-2; 8 bases match TRBD1. Trimming cost V 8 bases and J 7 bases; bases outside gene matches: 12. The CDR3 loop spans 14 amino acids. Germline lookup yields CDR1 SNHLY and CDR2 FYNNEI. Here the CDR3 reads CASLLETGAGGYTF. CDR3 nucleotide sequence: TGTGCCAGCCTCCTCGAGACAGGGGCTGGTGGCTACACCTTC.

This chain links TRBV5-6 with TRBJ1-1; D gene uncertain. Germline assignment: CDR1 SGHDT and CDR2 YYEEEE. CDR3 length: 16 residues. V was pared by 0 bases and J by 0 bases, with 12 bases between. The chain's CDR3 is CASSLEVGGVNTEAFF. CDR3 bases: TGTGCCAGCAGCTTGGAGGTTGGAGGAGTGAACACTGAAGCTTTCTTT.

This clone has only a few counts. The chain employs TRBV14 and TRBJ2-3; no reliable D call. V lost 1 base and J 6 bases, leaving 11 bases between the germline ends. Germline loops: CDR1 SGHDN, CDR2 FVKESK. There are 14 residues in the CDR3. This chain's CDR3 is CASSQVGTLDTQYF. CDR3 in DNA: TGTGCCAGCAGCCAAGTAGGAACTTTGGATACGCAGTATTTT.

The chain recombines TRBV5-1 with TRBJ1-2; D uncertain. Trimming shortened V by 3 bases and J by 0 bases, and 9 bases separated the two germline ends. Germline CDR1 and CDR2: SGHRS and YFSETQ. The CDR3 sequence is 14 residues long. CDR3 DNA: TGCGCCAGCAGCTCCCAAACAGCTAACTATGGCTACACCTTC. Translating gives CASSSQTANYGYTF.

The chain employs TRBV7-9 and TRBJ2-4; 13 positions agree with TRBD2. In germline, CDR1 is SEHNR, CDR2 FQNEAQ (reference sequence). J lost 0 bases, V lost 1 base, and 6 bases had no gene match. The length of the CDR3 is 19 residues. The CDR3: CASSLELAGGPGAKNIQYF. The DNA of the CDR3 is TGTGCCAGCAGCTTAGAACTAGCGGGAGGGCCGGGAGCCAAAAACATTCAGTACTTC. Complete variable domain (other parts from reference TRBV7-9 and TRBJ2-4): DTGVSQNPRHKITKRGQNVTFRCDPISEHNRLYWYRQTLGQGPEFLTYFQNEAQLEKSRLLSDRFSAERPKGSFSTLEIQRTEQGDSAMYLCASSLELAGGPGAKNIQYFGAGTRLSVL.

The V call is TRBV29-1, the J call TRBJ1-1, with D unresolved. The CDR3 covers 11 residues. V was pared by 4 bases and J by 11 bases, with 14 bases between. Germline loops: CDR1 SQVTM, CDR2 ANQGSEA. The CDR3 coding sequence is TGCAGCGTTGTAGAAGACGGGGAGGCTTTCTTT. This encodes CSVVEDGEAFF.

This chain connects TRBV5-1 to TRBJ2-7; tentatively, D is TRBD2 (5 bases). The CDR3 consists of 13 residues. Trimming stripped 7 bases from V and 0 bases from J, with 11 bases between. Germline-derived CDR1 and CDR2 are SGHRS and YFSETQ. This chain's CDR3 is CASRLGSSYEQYF. CDR3 DNA sequence: TGCGCCAGCCGACTGGGGAGCTCCTACGAGCAGTACTTC.

This clone occurred once. The chain links TRBV7-9 to TRBJ1-1; 7 bases are a match to TRBD1. Germline V CDR1 and CDR2: SEHNR, FQNEAQ (reference sequence). The CDR3 covers 9 residues. In DNA form, the CDR3 reads TGTGCTCTAGGGGGCGAAGCTTTCTTT. It translates to CALGGEAFF. The full variable domain, its missing parts supplied by reference TRBV7-9 and TRBJ1-1, is DTGVSQNPRHKITKRGQNVTFRCDPISEHNRLYWYRQTLGQGPEFLTYFQNEAQLEKSRLLSDRFSAERPKGSFSTLEIQRTEQGDSAMYLCALGGEAFFGQGTRLTVV.

The chain recombines TRBV4-1 with TRBJ1-2; possibly TRBD1 for D (5 bases). The germline gives CDR1 MGHRA, CDR2 YSYEKL. V was pared by 3 bases and J by 7 bases, with 15 bases between. The CDR3 length is 14 residues. The CDR3 DNA sequence: TGCGCCAGCAGCCATATCAGGGAACAGAGTGGCTACACCTTC. Translation gives CASSHIREQSGYTF.

The CDR3 region has the DNA TGTGCCAGCAGTTACGCGGTTAGCACTGAAGCTTTCTTT. As protein: CASSYAVSTEAFF. The V and J genes are TRBV6-5 and TRBJ1-1; D not certain. This CDR3 is 13 amino acids long. Germline V CDR1 and CDR2: MNHEY, SVGAGI. V was clipped by 2 bases and J by 4 bases, with 8 bases between them.

The chain recombines TRBV7-3 with TRBJ2-1; 9 bases are shared with TRBD1. The ends lost 5 bases at V and 2 bases at J; junction bases unmatched: 4. The germline V gene has CDR1 SGHTA and CDR2 FQGTGA. This CDR3 is 15 amino acids long. As DNA, the CDR3 is TGTGCCAGCAGCCCCGGGACAGGGCCCTACAATGAGCAGTTCTTC. Residues: CASSPGTGPYNEQFF.

The chain has TRBV7-9 and TRBJ2-7, with 9 nucleotides matching TRBD2. V trimming: 5 bases; J trimming: 3 bases; junction bases outside the gene matches: 11. Germline loops: CDR1 SEHNR, CDR2 FQNEAQ (reference sequence). CDR3 length equals 16 residues. The CDR3 spells CASSPSSSGTGYEQYF. The CDR3, as DNA: TGTGCCAGCAGCCCCAGTTCTAGCGGGACGGGCTACGAGCAGTACTTC.

The chain carries TRBV7-9 and TRBJ1-1; D unclear. Trimming stripped 2 bases from V and 0 bases from J, with 4 bases between. The CDR3 spans 13 residues. Germline V gives CDR1 SEHNR, CDR2 FQNEAQ (reference sequence). CDR3 in DNA: TGTGCCAGCAGCTTATTAGTGAACACTGAAGCTTTCTTT. This gives the protein CASSLLVNTEAFF. Variable domain in full (rest from reference TRBV7-9 and TRBJ1-1): DTGVSQNPRHKITKRGQNVTFRCDPISEHNRLYWYRQTLGQGPEFLTYFQNEAQLEKSRLLSDRFSAERPKGSFSTLEIQRTEQGDSAMYLCASSLLVNTEAFFGQGTRLTVV.

The rearrangement links TRBV7-9 to TRBJ2-7, with D unclear. V lost 7 bases, J lost 5 bases, and 9 bases lay in between. The germline V gene encodes CDR1 SEHNR and CDR2 FQNEAQ (reference sequence). The CDR3 spans 11 residues. CDR3 coding DNA: TGTGCCAGCACCTTTGGGGACGAGCAGTACTTC. It encodes CASTFGDEQYF.

The gene calls are TRBV15 and TRBJ2-1; D is tentatively TRBD1 or TRBD2 (7 bases each). V was trimmed by 3 bases and J by 9 bases, leaving 15 bases between them. The CDR3 consists of 14 residues. Looked up from germline, CDR1 is LNHNV and CDR2 is YYDKDF (reference sequence). This CDR3 is CATSRLTGRGEQFF. DNA for the CDR3: TGTGCCACCAGCAGGCTGACAGGGAGGGGTGAGCAGTTCTTC.

The chain is built from TRBV6-6 and TRBJ1-2, with 9 bases matching TRBD1. The J segment lost 0 bases and the V segment lost 6 bases, leaving 8 bases of the junction unmatched. This CDR3 is 16 amino acids long. Germline V gives CDR1 MNHNY, CDR2 SVGAGI (reference sequence). The CDR3 coding sequence is TGTGCCAGCAGAATCCGGGACAGGGAATCTAACTATGGCTACACCTTC. Translated, it gives CASRIRDRESNYGYTF.

CDR3 protein: CASSQVRGDTDTQYF. CDR3 coding DNA: TGCGCCAGCAGCCAAGTAAGGGGGGACACAGATACGCAGTATTTT. The J gene is TRBJ2-3, the V gene TRBV4-1; possibly TRBD1 or TRBD2 for D (6 bases each). This CDR3 comprises 15 residues. The V gene's germline CDR1 is MGHRA and CDR2 YSYEKL. V was clipped by 1 base and J by 2 bases, with 10 bases between them.

This chain uses TRBV7-2 with TRBJ1-1, with 7 bases that match TRBD1. There are 14 residues in the CDR3. The germline V gene has CDR1 SGHTA and CDR2 FQGNSA. Germline trimming cut 1 base from V and 8 bases from J; bases unmatched to any gene: 7. The CDR3 region is CASSLGQRQGEAFF. The DNA of the CDR3 is TGTGCCAGCAGCTTAGGCCAGCGACAGGGAGAAGCTTTCTTT.

This clone was detected only once. The V call is TRBV2, the J call TRBJ2-3; D is uncertain. This CDR3 has 12 amino acids. CDR1 and CDR2 from the germline V gene are SNHLY and FYNNEI. V dropped 7 bases and J dropped 2 bases, with 7 bases sitting between them. The CDR3 DNA is TGTGCCAGCACGGGTGACACAGATACGCAGTATTTT. Its protein is CASTGDTDTQYF.

The CDR3 loop reads CAWSPATSGSWDEQFF. CDR3 sequence (DNA): TGTGCCTGGAGTCCGGCCACTAGCGGGAGTTGGGATGAGCAGTTCTTC. This chain connects TRBV30 to TRBJ2-1, with TRBD2 identical over 11 bases. Germline V gene sequence: CDR1 GTSNPN, CDR2 SVGIG (reference sequence). Germline trimming cut 2 bases from V and 8 bases from J; bases unmatched to any gene: 11. This CDR3 has 16 residues.

The chain links TRBV5-1 to TRBJ2-7; D assignment may be TRBD1 or TRBD2 (5 bases each). Per the germline V gene, CDR1 is SGHRS and CDR2 is YFSETQ. The V gene lost 7 bases and the J gene lost 6 bases, with 14 bases spanning the gap. This CDR3 spans 12 amino acids. CDR3 in DNA: TGCGCCAGCGGAAGGGACGGCCCCGAGCAGTACTTC. It translates to CASGRDGPEQYF. Drawing the rest from reference TRBV5-1 and TRBJ2-7, the complete variable domain is KAGVTQTPRYLIKTRGQQVTLSCSPISGHRSVSWYQQTPGQGLQFLFEYFSETQRNKGNFPGRFSGRQFSNSRSEMNVSTLELGDSALYLCASGRDGPEQYFGPGTRLTVT.